Shown below are 17 T cell receptor beta chains from a single sample sequenced in a study of blood T cell repertoires in COVID-19. Generated by immunoSEQ multiplex PCR, the TCRdb table keeps only in-frame clones and is missing some. The sample contains roughly 45,000 clones, 85% of which appear only once. The sequencing input was peripheral blood. The receptor source for this set is a woman aged 55-70 years with acute or convalescent COVID-19.

This chain links TRBV5-1 with TRBJ2-5; no reliable D call. Germline loops: CDR1 SGHRS, CDR2 YFSETQ. V was pared by 4 bases and J by 3 bases, with 4 bases between. The CDR3 runs 11 residues. CDR3 DNA: TGCGCCAGCAGCGCAGAAGAGACCCAGTACTTC. Protein sequence: CASSAEETQYF.

The chain employs TRBV10-3 and TRBJ2-7; tentative D call: TRBD1 (7 bases). The CDR3 spans 14 residues. V gave up 0 bases and J gave up 6 bases, with 12 bases separating them. Germline CDR1 and CDR2: ENHRY and SYGVKD. The CDR3 DNA reads TGTGCCATCAGTGAGTCGTCAGGGGGAGGCGAGCAGTACTTC. Protein: CAISESSGGGEQYF.

This chain uses TRBV9 with TRBJ2-5; 10 nucleotides align to TRBD1. The CDR3 length is 16 residues. CDR1 and CDR2 (germline): SGDLS, YYNGEE. J was trimmed by 1 base and V by 3 bases; bases with no gene match: 6. The CDR3 loop is CASSGRQGALQETQYF. The CDR3 bases are TGTGCCAGCAGCGGTAGACAGGGGGCCCTCCAAGAGACCCAGTACTTC.

This rearrangement joins TRBV4-3 to TRBJ1-1; 8 nucleotides line up with TRBD1. This CDR3 contains 14 residues. The germline V gene encodes CDR1 LGHNA and CDR2 YSLEER. J was trimmed by 7 bases and V by 4 bases; bases with no gene match: 8. CDR3 DNA: TGCGCCAGCAGCCTCCGACAGGGGACGGGTGAAGCTTTCTTT. It translates to CASSLRQGTGEAFF.

The chain combines TRBV18 with TRBJ2-2; 11 positions agree with TRBD1. Germline V CDR1 and CDR2: KGHSH, LQKENI. The CDR3 consists of 15 residues. Trimming at V came to 6 bases and at J to 6 bases, leaving 6 bases not matched to a gene. The CDR3 DNA reads as TGTGCCAGCTCCCTGGACAGGGGGCGATCCGGGGAGCTGTTTTTT. This sequence encodes CASSLDRGRSGELFF.

This chain links TRBV27 with TRBJ1-1; D is possibly TRBD1 (5 bases). The CDR3 runs to 15 residues. V lost 4 bases and J 6 bases, leaving 18 bases between the germline ends. The germline gives CDR1 MNHEY, CDR2 SMNVEV (reference sequence). The DNA of the CDR3 is TGTGCCAGCAGTTCCCCCAGGGCCGGGTCCGCTGAAGCTTTCTTT. Translating it yields CASSSPRAGSAEAFF.

The gene calls are TRBV30 and TRBJ1-2, with D perhaps TRBD1 (6 bases). Germline CDR1 and CDR2: GTSNPN and SVGIG (reference sequence). Trimming stripped 5 bases from V and 1 base from J, with 11 bases between. The CDR3 has 13 residues. The CDR3 coding sequence is TGTGCCTGGGAAAAGGGGGTTAACTATGGCTACACCTTC. It is translated as CAWEKGVNYGYTF.

The chain employs TRBV27 and TRBJ2-3; 7 bases map to TRBD1. After removal of 6 bases from V and 5 bases from J, the junction contained 8 bases not matched to a gene. The germline CDR1 and CDR2 sequences are MNHEY and SMNVEV (reference sequence). This CDR3 is built from 14 residues. In nucleotides, the CDR3 is TGTGCCAGCAGCCCAACAGGGGCGGAAGATACGCAGTATTTT. It codes for CASSPTGAEDTQYF.

This clone has a handful of counts. This chain connects TRBV15 to TRBJ2-7; D is unclear. Between the trimmed V and J ends, which lost 4 bases and 3 bases, there was a span of 16 bases. The CDR3 covers 15 residues. Germline CDR1 is LNHNV and CDR2 is YYDKDF (reference sequence). The DNA for the CDR3 is TGTGCCACCAGCACGTTAGACCAGCTAGACTACGAGCAGTACTTC. This sequence encodes CATSTLDQLDYEQYF.

V gene TRBV6-5 combines with J gene TRBJ1-1; possible D gene TRBD1, 6 bases. Germline V gene sequence: CDR1 MNHEY, CDR2 SVGAGI. V was clipped by 7 bases and J by 1 base, with 13 bases between them. This CDR3 region has 14 residues. The CDR3 DNA is TGTGCCAGCAATTTGGACAGAAAGAACACTGAAGCTTTCTTT. Its translation: CASNLDRKNTEAFF.

The chain joins TRBV5-5 to TRBJ2-3; 15 bases are shared with TRBD2. Trimming took 4 bases from V and 4 from J; bases not matched to a gene: 10. There are 18 residues in the CDR3. CDR1 is SGHKS and CDR2 is YYEKEE in the germline V gene (reference sequence). The CDR3 is CASSAGTSGRLNSDTQYF. In DNA, the CDR3 is TGTGCCAGCAGCGCCGGGACTAGCGGGAGGTTGAACTCAGATACGCAGTATTTT.

This chain uses TRBV2 with TRBJ2-7; TRBD2 agrees at 10 bases. The CDR3 runs 15 residues. Germline V lookup: CDR1 SNHLY, CDR2 FYNNEI. The trim removed 6 bases at V and 4 bases at J, leaving 9 bases unmatched. Written as DNA, the CDR3 is TGTGCCAGCAGGGGAAGCGGGGGGGCCAGATACGAGCAGTACTTC. Its translation: CASRGSGGARYEQYF.

The V gene is TRBV19, the J gene TRBJ1-3, with D possibly being TRBD1 (6 bases). The CDR3 loop spans 15 amino acids. Germline-derived CDR1 and CDR2 are LNHDA and SQIVND (reference sequence). The ends were cut back, 5 bases at V and 3 bases at J, with 14 bases in the middle. This CDR3 is CASSLQTGGGNTIYF. The CDR3, as DNA: TGTGCCAGTAGTCTCCAGACAGGAGGTGGAAACACCATATATTTT.

The V gene is TRBV27, the J gene TRBJ2-7; TRBD2 agrees at 7 bases. This CDR3 is built from 14 residues. The V gene's germline CDR1 is MNHEY and CDR2 SMNVEV (reference sequence). V dropped 5 bases and J dropped 7; count of bases not matched to a gene: 11. The CDR3 loop is CASSPPGLPREQYF. For the CDR3, the DNA is TGTGCCAGCAGTCCGCCGGGACTACCTCGAGAGCAGTACTTC.

The chain carries TRBV19 and TRBJ2-1; 8 positions match TRBD2. The CDR3 covers 14 residues. Germline loops: CDR1 LNHDA, CDR2 SQIVND (reference sequence). V shed 5 bases, J shed 8 bases, and the junction held 8 bases outside the gene matches. This CDR3 is CASSRTSGGYEQFF. CDR3 coding DNA: TGTGCCAGTAGTCGAACTAGCGGTGGGTATGAGCAGTTCTTC.

The CDR3 DNA sequence: TGCGCCAGCAGGGGACAGGCCCGATCCTACAATGAGCAGTTCTTC. Translation: CASRGQARSYNEQFF. V gene TRBV5-1 combines with J gene TRBJ2-1, with TRBD1 matching 8 bases. The CDR3 runs to 15 residues. The germline gives CDR1 SGHRS, CDR2 YFSETQ. V was pared by 5 bases and J by 1 base, with 5 bases of the junction left unmatched.

The chain combines TRBV4-2 with TRBJ2-1, with 9 bases matching TRBD2. Trimming cost V 0 bases and J 4 bases; bases outside gene matches: 4. Per the germline V gene, CDR1 is LGHNA and CDR2 is YNFKEQ. This CDR3 has 16 residues. The CDR3 DNA sequence: TGTGCCAGCAGCCAAGACGGGACTAGCCCTTACAATGAGCAGTTCTTC. Protein sequence: CASSQDGTSPYNEQFF.